This TCR beta chain was sequenced during a study of neoadjuvant anti-PD-1 for oral cavity cancer. The V segment lost 5 bases and the J segment 5 bases; nucleotides outside the gene matches: 10. The CDR3 is 15 residues long. CDR1 and CDR2 (germline): SGHNT, YYREEE (reference sequence). The data were produced by immunoSEQ multiplex PCR, yet TCRdb's version contains in-frame clones alone and is incomplete. This table has some 29,000 clones, around four fifths appearing once. This sample's time point: after neoadjuvant nivolumab, at surgical resection. This clone turned up a few times. The receptor was derived from a person aged 40 to 85 with oral cavity squamous cell carcinoma. Sequenced here: PBMCs, sampled after nivolumab (anti-PD-1) treatment. V is TRBV5-4 and J is TRBJ2-4, with 7 bases aligning to TRBD2. The CDR3 bases are TGTGCCAGCAGTTTAGGGAGGGGCAGTGAAAACATTCAGTACTTC. Translating it yields CASSLGRGSENIQYF.